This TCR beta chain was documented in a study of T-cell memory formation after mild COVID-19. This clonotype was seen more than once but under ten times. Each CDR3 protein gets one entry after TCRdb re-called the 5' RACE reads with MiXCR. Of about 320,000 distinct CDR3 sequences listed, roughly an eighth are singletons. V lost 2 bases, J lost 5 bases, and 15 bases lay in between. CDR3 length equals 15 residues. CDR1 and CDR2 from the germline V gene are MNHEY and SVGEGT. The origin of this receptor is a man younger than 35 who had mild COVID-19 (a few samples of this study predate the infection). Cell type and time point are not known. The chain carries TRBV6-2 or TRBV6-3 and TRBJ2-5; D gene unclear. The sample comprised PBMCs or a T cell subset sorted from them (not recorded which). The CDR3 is CASSYPLLVEETQYF. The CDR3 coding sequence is TGTGCCAGCAGTTACCCCCTTCTAGTTGAGGAGACCCAGTACTTC.